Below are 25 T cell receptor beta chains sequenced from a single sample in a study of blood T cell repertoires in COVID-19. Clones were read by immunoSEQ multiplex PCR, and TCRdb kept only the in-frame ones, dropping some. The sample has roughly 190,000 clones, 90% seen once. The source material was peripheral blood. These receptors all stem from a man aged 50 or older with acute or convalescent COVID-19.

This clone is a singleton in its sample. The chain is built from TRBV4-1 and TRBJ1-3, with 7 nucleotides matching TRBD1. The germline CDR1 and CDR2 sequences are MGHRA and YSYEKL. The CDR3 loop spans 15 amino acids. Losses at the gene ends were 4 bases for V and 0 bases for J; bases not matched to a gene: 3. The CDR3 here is CASSPTGNSGNTIYF. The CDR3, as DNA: TGCGCCAGCAGCCCGACAGGGAACTCTGGAAACACCATATATTTT.

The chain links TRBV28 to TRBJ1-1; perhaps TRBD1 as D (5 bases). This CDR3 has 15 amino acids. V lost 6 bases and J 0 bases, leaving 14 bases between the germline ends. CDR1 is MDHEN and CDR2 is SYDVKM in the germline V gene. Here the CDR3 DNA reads TGTGCCAGCAGCCGGGGGGGGAGGATGAACACTGAAGCTTTCTTT. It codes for CASSRGGRMNTEAFF.

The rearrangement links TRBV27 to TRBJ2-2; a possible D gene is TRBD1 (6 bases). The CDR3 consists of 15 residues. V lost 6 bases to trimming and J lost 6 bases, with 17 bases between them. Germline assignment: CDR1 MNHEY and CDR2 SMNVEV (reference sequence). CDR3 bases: TGTGCCAGCAGGGGGGCCGGGTTCGGTCCCGGGGAGCTGTTTTTT. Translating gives CASRGAGFGPGELFF.

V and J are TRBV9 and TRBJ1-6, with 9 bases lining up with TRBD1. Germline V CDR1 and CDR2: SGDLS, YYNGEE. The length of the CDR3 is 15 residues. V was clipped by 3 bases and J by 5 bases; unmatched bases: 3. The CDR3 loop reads CASSERTGDNSPLHF. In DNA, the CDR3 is TGTGCCAGCAGCGAGAGGACAGGGGATAATTCACCCCTCCACTTT.

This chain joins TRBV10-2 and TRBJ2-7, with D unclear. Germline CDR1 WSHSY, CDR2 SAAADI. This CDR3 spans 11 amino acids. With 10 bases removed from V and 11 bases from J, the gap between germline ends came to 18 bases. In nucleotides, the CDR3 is TGCGCCACCTCAGAACTAAGCATGGAGTACTTC. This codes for CATSELSMEYF.

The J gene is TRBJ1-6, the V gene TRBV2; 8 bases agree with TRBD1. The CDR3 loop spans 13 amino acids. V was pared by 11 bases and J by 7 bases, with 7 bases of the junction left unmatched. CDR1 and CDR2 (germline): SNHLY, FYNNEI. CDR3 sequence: CAGRQGYNSPLHF. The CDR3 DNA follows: TGTGCCGGCCGACAGGGGTACAATTCACCCCTCCACTTT.

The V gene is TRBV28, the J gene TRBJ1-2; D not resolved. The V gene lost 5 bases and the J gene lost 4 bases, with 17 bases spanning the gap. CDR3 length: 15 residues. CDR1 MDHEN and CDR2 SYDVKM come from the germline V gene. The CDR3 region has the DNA TGTGCCAGCAGTCCATTGCCGAGGGCGGTCTATGGCTACACCTTC. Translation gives CASSPLPRAVYGYTF.

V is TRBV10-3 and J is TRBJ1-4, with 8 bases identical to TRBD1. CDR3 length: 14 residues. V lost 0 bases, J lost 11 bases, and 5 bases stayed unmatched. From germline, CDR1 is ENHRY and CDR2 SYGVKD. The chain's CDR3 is CAISESTGEDKLFF. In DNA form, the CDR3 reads TGTGCCATCAGTGAGTCGACAGGGGAAGATAAACTGTTTTTT.

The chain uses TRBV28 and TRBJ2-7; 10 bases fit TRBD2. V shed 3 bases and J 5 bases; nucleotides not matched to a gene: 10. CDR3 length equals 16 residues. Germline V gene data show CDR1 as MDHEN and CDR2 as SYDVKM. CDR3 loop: CASSLGLAGDRNEQYF. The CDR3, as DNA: TGTGCCAGCAGTTTGGGGCTAGCGGGAGACCGGAACGAGCAGTACTTC.

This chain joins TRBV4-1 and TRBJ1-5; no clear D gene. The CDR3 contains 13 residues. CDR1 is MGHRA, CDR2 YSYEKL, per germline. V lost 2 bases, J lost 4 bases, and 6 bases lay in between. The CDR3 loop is CASSQRENQPQHF. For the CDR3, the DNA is TGCGCCAGCAGCCAACGGGAAAATCAGCCCCAGCATTTT.

The CDR3 here is CASSLFGGNTDTQYF. As DNA, the CDR3 is TGTGCCAGCAGCTTATTCGGCGGGAACACAGATACGCAGTATTTT. This chain uses TRBV7-3 with TRBJ2-3; perhaps TRBD2 as D (6 bases). V was pared by 2 bases and J by 2 bases, with 11 bases between. The germline V gene encodes CDR1 SGHTA and CDR2 FQGTGA. CDR3 length: 15 amino acids.

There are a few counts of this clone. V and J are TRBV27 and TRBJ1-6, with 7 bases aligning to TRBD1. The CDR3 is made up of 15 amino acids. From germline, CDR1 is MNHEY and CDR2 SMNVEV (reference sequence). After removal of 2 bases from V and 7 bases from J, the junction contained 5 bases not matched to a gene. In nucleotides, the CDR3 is TGTGCCAGCAGTTTACTCGGGACAGTAAATTCACCCCTCCACTTT. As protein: CASSLLGTVNSPLHF.

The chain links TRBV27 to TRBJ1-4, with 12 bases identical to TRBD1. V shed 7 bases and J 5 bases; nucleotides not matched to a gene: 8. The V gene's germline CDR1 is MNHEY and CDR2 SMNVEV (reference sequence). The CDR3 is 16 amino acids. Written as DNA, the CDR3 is TGTGCCAGCACCTCGTTGGGACAGGGGGCAAATGAAAAACTGTTTTTT. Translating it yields CASTSLGQGANEKLFF.

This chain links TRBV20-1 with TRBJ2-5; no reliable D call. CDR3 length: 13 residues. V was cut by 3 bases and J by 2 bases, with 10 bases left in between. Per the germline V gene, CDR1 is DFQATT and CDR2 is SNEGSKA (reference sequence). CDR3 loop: CSASPVIQETQYF. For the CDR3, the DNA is TGCAGTGCTAGTCCGGTGATTCAAGAGACCCAGTACTTC.

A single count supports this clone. The CDR3 sequence is CASSDGTGISPLHF. In DNA, the CDR3 is TGTGCCAGCAGTGATGGTACAGGGATTTCACCCCTCCACTTT. This chain connects TRBV6-1 to TRBJ1-6; a weak D match, TRBD1 (6 bases). CDR1 and CDR2 (germline): MNHNS, SASEGT. Between the trimmed V and J ends, which lost 3 bases and 9 bases, there was a span of 12 bases. The CDR3 length is 14 residues.

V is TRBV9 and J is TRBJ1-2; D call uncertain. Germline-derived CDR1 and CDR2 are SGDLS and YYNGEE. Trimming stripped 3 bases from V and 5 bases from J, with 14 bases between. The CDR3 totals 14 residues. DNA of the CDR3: TGTGCCAGCAGCGACGGCCCCGGACTTTATGGCTACACCTTC. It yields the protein CASSDGPGLYGYTF. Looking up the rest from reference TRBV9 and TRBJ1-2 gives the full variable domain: DSGVTQTPKHLITATGQRVTLRCSPRSGDLSVYWYQQSLDQGLQFLIQYYNGEERAKGNILERFSAQQFPDLHSELNLSSLELGDSALYFCASSDGPGLYGYTFGSGTRLTVV.

CDR3 in DNA: TGTGCCATCAGTGACGGCCAGGGATTTTACGAGCAGTACGTC. Its translation: CAISDGQGFYEQYV. The V call is TRBV10-3, the J call TRBJ2-7, with D possibly matching TRBD1 (5 bases). The germline V gene encodes CDR1 ENHRY and CDR2 SYGVKD. CDR3 size: 14 residues. Deletions cut 3 bases from V and 4 bases from J, with 13 bases between.

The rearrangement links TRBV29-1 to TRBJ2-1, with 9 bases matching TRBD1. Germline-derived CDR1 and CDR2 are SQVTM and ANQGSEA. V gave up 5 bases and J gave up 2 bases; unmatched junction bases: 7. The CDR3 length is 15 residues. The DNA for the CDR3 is TGCAGCGTTCAAGGGGGGACAGGGACCTACAATGAGCAGTTCTTC. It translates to CSVQGGTGTYNEQFF.

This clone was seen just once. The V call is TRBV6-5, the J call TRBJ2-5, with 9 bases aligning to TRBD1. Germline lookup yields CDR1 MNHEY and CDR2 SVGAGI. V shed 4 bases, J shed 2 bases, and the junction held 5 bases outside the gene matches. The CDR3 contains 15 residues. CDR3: CASSLNRGQQETQYF. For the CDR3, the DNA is TGTGCCAGCAGTTTAAACAGGGGGCAACAAGAGACCCAGTACTTC.

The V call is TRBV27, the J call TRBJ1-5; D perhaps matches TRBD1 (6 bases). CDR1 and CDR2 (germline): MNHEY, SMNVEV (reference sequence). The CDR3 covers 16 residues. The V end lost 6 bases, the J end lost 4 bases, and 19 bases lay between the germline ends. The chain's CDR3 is CASRETGMGLNQPQHF. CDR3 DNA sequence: TGTGCCAGCAGGGAAACAGGGATGGGATTGAATCAGCCCCAGCATTTT.

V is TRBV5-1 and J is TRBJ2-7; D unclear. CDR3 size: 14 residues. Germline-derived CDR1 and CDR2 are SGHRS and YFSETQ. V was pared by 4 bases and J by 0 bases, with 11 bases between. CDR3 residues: CASSPLRSSYEQYF. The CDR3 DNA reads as TGCGCCAGCAGCCCTTTGCGTTCCTCCTACGAGCAGTACTTC.

This CDR3 is CASSGEGQGRSPLHF. The CDR3, as DNA: TGTGCCAGCAGCGGTGAAGGACAGGGTAGATCACCCCTCCACTTT. The rearrangement links TRBV6-4 to TRBJ1-6, with 8 bases lining up with TRBD1. V trimming: 6 bases; J trimming: 10 bases; junction bases outside the gene matches: 11. The CDR3 length is 15 residues. Germline CDR1 reads MRHNA; CDR2 reads SNTAGT.

The DNA for the CDR3 is TGTGCCAGCAGCTCGAGTTGGGGGGTAAGCTCCTACAATGAGCAGTTCTTC. Encoded protein: CASSSSWGVSSYNEQFF. The gene calls are TRBV9 and TRBJ2-1; maybe TRBD2 (6 bases). The germline CDR1 and CDR2 sequences are SGDLS and YYNGEE. Trimming left V 4 bases short and J 0 bases short, with 17 bases between. The CDR3 is made up of 17 amino acids.

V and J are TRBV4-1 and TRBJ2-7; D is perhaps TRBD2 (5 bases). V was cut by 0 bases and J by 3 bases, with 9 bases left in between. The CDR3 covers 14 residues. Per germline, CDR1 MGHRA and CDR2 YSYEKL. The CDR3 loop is CASSQERVGYEQYF. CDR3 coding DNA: TGCGCCAGCAGCCAAGAGAGGGTCGGCTACGAGCAGTACTTC.

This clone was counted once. The CDR3 DNA is TGTGCCAGCAGCAAAGGACAGGGAATTTACAATGAGCAGTTCTTC. The encoded protein is CASSKGQGIYNEQFF. This chain joins TRBV11-3 and TRBJ2-1, with 8 bases fitting TRBD1. Germline CDR1 reads SGHNT; CDR2 reads YENEEA. Trimming removed 5 bases from V and 4 bases from J; junction bases left unmatched: 7. The CDR3 runs 15 residues.